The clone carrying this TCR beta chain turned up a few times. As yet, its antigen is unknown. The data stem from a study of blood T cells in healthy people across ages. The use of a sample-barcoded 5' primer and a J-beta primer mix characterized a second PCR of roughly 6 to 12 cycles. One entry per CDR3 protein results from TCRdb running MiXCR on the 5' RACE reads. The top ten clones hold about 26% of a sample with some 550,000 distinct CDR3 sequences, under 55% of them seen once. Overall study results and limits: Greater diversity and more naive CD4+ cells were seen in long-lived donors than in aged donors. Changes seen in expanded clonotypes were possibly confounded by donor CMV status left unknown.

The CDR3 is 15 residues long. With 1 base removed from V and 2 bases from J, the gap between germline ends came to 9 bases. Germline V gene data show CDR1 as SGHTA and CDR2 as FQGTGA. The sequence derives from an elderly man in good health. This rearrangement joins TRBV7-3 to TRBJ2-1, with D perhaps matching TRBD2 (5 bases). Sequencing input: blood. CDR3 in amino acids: CASSLRADPYNEQFF. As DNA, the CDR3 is TGTGCCAGCAGCTTAAGAGCGGACCCCTACAATGAGCAGTTCTTC.